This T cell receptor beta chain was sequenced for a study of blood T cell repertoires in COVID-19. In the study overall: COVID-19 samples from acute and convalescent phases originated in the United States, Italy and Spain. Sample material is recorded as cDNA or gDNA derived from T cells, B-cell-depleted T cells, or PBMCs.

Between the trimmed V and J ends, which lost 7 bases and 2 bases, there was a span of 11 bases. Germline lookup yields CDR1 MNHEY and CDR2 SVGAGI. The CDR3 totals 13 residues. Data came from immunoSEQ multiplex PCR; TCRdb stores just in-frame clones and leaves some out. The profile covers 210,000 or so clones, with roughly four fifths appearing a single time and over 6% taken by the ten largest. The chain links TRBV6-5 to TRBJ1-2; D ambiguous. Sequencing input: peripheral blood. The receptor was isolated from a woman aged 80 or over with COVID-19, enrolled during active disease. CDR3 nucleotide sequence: TGTGCCAGCACTAACAGTGGGAACTATGGCTACACCTTC. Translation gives CASTNSGNYGYTF.